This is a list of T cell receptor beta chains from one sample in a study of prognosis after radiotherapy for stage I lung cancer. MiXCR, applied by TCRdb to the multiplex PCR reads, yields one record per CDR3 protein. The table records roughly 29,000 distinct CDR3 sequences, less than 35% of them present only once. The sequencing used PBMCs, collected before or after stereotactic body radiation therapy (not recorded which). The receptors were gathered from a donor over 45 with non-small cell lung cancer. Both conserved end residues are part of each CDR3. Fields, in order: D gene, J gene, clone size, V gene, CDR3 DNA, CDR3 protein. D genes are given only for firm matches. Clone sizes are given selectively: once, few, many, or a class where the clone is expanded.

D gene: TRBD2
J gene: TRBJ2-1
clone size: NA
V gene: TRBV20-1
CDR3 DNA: TGCAGTGCAAGCTCTAGCGGGACCTACAATGAGCAGTTCTTC
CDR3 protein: CSASSSGTYNEQFF

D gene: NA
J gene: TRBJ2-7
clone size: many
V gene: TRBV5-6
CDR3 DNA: TGTGCCAGCAGCTTGGTGCAGGGGGGTGAGCAGTACTTC
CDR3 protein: CASSLVQGGEQYF

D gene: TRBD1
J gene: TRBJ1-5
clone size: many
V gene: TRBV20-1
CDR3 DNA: TGCAGTGCGAATCCTTGGGGGACAGGGACCAATCAGCCCCAGCATTTT
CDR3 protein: CSANPWGTGTNQPQHF

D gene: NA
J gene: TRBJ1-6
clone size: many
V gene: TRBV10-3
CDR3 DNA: TGTGCCACTGGGGGGTCACAGAATAATTCACCCCTCCACTTT
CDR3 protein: CATGGSQNNSPLHF

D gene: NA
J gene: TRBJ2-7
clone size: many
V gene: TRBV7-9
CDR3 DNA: TGTGCCAGCAGCTCCTTAGCTAGGGACGAGCAGTACTTC
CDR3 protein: CASSSLARDEQYF

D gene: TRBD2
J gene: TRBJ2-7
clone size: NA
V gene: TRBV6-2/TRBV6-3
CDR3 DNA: TGTCAAGGAGGGGCCCTAGGGACTAGCGGGAGTAGGTACTTC
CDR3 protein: CQGGALGTSGSRYF

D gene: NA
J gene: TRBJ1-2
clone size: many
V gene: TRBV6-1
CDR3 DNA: TGTGCCAGCAGGGAAACAGGGATTTTCTATGGCTACACCTTC
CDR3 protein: CASRETGIFYGYTF

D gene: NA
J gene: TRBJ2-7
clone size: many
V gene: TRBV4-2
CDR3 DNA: TGTGCCAGCAGCCAAGCCGCGTCCCCTTACGAGCAGTACTTC
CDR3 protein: CASSQAASPYEQYF

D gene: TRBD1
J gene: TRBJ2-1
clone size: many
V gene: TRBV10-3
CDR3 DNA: TGTGCCATCAGTTTCCGGGACAGAGATTACAATGAGCAGTTCTTC
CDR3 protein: CAISFRDRDYNEQFF

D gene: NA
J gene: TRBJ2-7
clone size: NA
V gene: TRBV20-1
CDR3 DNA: TGCAGTGCTAGGGAGTACGAGCAGTACTTC
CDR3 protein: CSAREYEQYF

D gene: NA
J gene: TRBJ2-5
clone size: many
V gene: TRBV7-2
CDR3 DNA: TGTGCCAGCAGCCTGAAAGAGACCCAGTACTTC
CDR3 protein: CASSLKETQYF

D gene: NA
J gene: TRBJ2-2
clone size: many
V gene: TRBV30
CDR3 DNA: TGTGCGTGGAGGGGAGGGAACACCGGGGAGCTGTTTTTT
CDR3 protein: CAWRGGNTGELFF

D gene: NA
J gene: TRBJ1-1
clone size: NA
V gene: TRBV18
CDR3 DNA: TGTGCCAGCTCACCTCAGGGCCGGGACACTGAAGCTTTCTTT
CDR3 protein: CASSPQGRDTEAFF

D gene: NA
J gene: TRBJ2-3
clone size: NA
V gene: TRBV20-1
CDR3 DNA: TGCAGTGCTAGTGGGATCGGAGAGAACACAGATACGCAGTATTTT
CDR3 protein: CSASGIGENTDTQYF

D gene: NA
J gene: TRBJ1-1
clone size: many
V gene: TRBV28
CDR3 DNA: TGTGCCAGCAGTTCACCGACACCGAACACTGAAGCTTTCTTT
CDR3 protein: CASSSPTPNTEAFF

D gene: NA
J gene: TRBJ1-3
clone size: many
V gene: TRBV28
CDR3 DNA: TGTGCCGGCCGCCGGGGCTTCGGAAACACCATATATTTT
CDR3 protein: CAGRRGFGNTIYF

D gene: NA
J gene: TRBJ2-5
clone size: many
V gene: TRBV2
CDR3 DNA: TGTGCCAGCAGGAGTCCAGGGCAAGAGACCCAGTACTTC
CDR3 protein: CASRSPGQETQYF

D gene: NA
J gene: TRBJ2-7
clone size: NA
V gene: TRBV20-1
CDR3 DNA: TGCAGTGCTAGAGCCCCGGTCTGGAGCTCCTACGAGCAGTACTTC
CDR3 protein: CSARAPVWSSYEQYF

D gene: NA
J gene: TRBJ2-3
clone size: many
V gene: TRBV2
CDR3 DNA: TGTGCCAGCAGATTAGGCACAGATACGCAGTATTTT
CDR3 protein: CASRLGTDTQYF

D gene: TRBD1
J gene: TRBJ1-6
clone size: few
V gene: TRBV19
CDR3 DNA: TGTGCCAGTAGGGGGACAGAAAATTCACCCCTCCACTTT
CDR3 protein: CASRGTENSPLHF

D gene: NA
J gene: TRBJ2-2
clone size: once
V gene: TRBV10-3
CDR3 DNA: TGTGCCATCAGTGGCGGGAACACCGGGGAGCTGTTTTTT
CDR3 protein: CAISGGNTGELFF

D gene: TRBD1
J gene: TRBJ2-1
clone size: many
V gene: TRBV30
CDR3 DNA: TGTGCCTGGAGGGGGACAGCTAGGGTTAATGAGCAGTTCTTC
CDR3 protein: CAWRGTARVNEQFF

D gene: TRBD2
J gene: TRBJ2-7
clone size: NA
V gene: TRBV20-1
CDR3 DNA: TGTAGTGCTAGAGATGGGGGACTAGCGGGAGTTGTGTCCTACGAGCAGTACTTC
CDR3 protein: CSARDGGLAGVVSYEQYF

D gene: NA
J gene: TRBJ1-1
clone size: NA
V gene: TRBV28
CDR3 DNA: TGTGCCAGCAGAGGCGGGGGCGGATCGTTTGCATCTGAAGCTTTCTTT
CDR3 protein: CASRGGGGSFASEAFF

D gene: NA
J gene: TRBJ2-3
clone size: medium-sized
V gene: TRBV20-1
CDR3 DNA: TGCAGTGCCCCCAACGGGGCGGAGACAGATACGCAGTATTTT
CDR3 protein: CSAPNGAETDTQYF

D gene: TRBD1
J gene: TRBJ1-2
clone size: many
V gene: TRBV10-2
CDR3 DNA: TGCGCCAGCAGTGGGGGACAGTCGGGGGCGACCAACTATGGCTACACCTTC
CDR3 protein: CASSGGQSGATNYGYTF

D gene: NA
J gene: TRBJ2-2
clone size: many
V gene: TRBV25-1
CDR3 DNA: TGTGCCAGCAGTGAAAATACAGGGTTCGCCACCGGGGAGCTGTTTTTT
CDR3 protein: CASSENTGFATGELFF

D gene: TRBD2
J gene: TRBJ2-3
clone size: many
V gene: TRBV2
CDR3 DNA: TGTGCCAGCAGTGTTCGAGCGGGAGAGGACACAGATACGCAGTATTTT
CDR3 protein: CASSVRAGEDTDTQYF